The clone carrying this TCR beta chain has a handful of counts. Original handling: Estimates of nucleated cell counts were drawn from the amplification of reference gene primers. Method: immunoSEQ multiplex PCR; TCRdb's copy keeps in-frame clones and lacks some. Clone size and V and J calls were adopted from that table, with D and trimming inferred from the DNA. This repertoire shows tens of thousands of clones, 82% found once; its top ten account for 5.5% to 7%. Germline V lookup: CDR1 SGHRS, CDR2 YFSETQ. With 4 bases clipped from V and 0 bases from J, the junction kept 4 bases outside the gene matches. The CDR3 extends over 16 amino acids. This specimen belongs to a study of blood T cell repertoires in COVID-19. Study-level background: The United States, Italy and Spain supplied acute and convalescent COVID-19 samples. PBMCs, B-cell-depleted T cells, or T cells were the source of the cDNA or gDNA that made up the material.

Sequencing was done on a sample of peripheral blood. This rearrangement joins TRBV5-1 to TRBJ2-7, with TRBD2 matching over 13 bases. The TCR sequence derives from a human donor in a cohort sampled during active or convalescent COVID-19. The CDR3 spells CASSGLAGDTSYEQYF. CDR3 DNA sequence: TGCGCCAGCAGCGGACTAGCGGGGGATACCTCCTACGAGCAGTACTTC.